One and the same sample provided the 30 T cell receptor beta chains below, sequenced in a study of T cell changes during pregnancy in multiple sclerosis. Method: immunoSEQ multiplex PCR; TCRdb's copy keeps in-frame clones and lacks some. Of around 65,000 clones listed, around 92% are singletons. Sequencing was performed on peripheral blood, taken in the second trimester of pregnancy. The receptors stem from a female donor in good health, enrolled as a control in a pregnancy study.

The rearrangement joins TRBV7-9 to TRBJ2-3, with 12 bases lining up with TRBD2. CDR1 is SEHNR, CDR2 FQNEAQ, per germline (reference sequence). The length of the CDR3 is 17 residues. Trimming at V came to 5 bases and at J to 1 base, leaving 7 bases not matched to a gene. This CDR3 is CASSPDRLAGGTDTQYF. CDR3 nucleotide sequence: TGTGCCAGCAGCCCTGATCGACTAGCGGGGGGCACAGATACGCAGTATTTT.

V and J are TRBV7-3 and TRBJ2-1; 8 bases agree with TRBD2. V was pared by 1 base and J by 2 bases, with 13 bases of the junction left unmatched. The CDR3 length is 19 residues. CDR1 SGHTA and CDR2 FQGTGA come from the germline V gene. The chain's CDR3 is CASSLRGGLAEGTYNEQFF. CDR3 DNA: TGTGCCAGCAGCTTAAGGGGAGGACTAGCAGAAGGTACCTACAATGAGCAGTTCTTC.

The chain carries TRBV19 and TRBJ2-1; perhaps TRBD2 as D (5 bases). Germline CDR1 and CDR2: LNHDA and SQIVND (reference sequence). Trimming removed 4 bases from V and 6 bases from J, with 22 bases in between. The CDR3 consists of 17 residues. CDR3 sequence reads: CASSTETRGFLRNEQFF. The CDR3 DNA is TGTGCCAGTAGTACCGAAACACGGGGTTTCCTACGCAATGAGCAGTTCTTC.

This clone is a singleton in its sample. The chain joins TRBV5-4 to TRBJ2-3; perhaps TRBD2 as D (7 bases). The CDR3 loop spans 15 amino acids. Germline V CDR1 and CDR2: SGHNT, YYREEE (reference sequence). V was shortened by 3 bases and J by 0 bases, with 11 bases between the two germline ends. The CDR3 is CASSYKGGSTDTQYF. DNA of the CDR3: TGTGCCAGCAGCTATAAGGGGGGGAGCACAGATACGCAGTATTTT.

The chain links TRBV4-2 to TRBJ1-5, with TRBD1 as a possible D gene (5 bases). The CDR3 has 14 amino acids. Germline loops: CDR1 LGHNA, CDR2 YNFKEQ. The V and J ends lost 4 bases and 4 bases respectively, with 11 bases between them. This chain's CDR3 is CASSLPGRNQPQHF. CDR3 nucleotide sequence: TGTGCCAGCAGCCTCCCAGGGCGGAATCAGCCCCAGCATTTT.

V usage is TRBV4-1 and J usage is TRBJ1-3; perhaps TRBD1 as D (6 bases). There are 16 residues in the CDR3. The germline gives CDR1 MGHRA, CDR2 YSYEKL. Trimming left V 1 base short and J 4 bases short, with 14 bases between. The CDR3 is CASSQVAGARGNTIYF. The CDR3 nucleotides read TGCGCCAGCAGCCAAGTAGCGGGGGCGCGAGGAAACACCATATATTTT.

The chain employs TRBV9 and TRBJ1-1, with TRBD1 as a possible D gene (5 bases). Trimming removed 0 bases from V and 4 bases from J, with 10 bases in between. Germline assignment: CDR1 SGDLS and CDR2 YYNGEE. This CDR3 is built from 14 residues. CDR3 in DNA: TGTGCCAGCAGCGTAGGGACAACGAGCACTGAAGCTTTCTTT. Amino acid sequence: CASSVGTTSTEAFF.

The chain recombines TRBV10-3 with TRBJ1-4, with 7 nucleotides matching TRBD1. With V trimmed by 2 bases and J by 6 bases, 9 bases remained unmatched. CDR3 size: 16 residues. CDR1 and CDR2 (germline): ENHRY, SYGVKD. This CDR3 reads CAISEVQGLKDEKLFF. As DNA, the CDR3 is TGTGCCATCAGTGAGGTACAGGGGTTAAAGGATGAAAAACTGTTTTTT.

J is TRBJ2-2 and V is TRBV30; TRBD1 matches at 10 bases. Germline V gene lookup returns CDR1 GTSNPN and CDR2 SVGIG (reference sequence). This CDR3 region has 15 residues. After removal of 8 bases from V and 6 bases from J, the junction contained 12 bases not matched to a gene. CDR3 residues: CASSMTGGLAGELFF. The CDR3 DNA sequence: TGTGCCAGCTCAATGACAGGGGGCTTGGCCGGGGAGCTGTTTTTT.

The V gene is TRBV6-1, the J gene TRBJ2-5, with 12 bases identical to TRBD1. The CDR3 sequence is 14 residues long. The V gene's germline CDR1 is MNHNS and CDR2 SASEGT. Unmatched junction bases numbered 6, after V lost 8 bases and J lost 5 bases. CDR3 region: CASGRDRGRETQYF. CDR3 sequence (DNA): TGTGCCAGCGGGAGGGACAGGGGGCGCGAGACCCAGTACTTC.

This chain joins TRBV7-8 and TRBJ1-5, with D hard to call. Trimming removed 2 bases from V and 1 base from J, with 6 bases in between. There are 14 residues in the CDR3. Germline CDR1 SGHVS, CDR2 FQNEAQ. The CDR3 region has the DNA TGTGCCAGCAGCTTACCGGGAAGCAATCAGCCCCAGCATTTT. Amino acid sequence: CASSLPGSNQPQHF. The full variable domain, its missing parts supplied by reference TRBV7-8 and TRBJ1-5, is GAGVSQSPRYKVAKRGQDVALRCDPISGHVSLFWYQQALGQGPEFLTYFQNEAQLDKSGLPSDRFFAERPEGSVSTLKIQRTQQEDSAVYLCASSLPGSNQPQHFGDGTRLSIL.

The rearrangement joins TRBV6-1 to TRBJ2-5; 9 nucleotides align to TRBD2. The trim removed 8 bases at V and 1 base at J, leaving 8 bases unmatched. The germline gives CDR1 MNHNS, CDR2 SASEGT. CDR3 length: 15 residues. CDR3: CASLERGAPQETQYF. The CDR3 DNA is TGTGCCAGCCTGGAGCGGGGGGCGCCCCAAGAGACCCAGTACTTC.

The CDR3 DNA reads TGTGCCAGCAGCCGACAGGGGGGAGAGACCCAGTACTTC. Protein: CASSRQGGETQYF. V usage is TRBV6-5 and J usage is TRBJ2-5; TRBD1 aligns across 9 bases. Trimming took 6 bases from V and 4 from J; bases not matched to a gene: 3. The CDR3 extends over 13 amino acids. CDR1 is MNHEY and CDR2 is SVGAGI in the germline V gene.

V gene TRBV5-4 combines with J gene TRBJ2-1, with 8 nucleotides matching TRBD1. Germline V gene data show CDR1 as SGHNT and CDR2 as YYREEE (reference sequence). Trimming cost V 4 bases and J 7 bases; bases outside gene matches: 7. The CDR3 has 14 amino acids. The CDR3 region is CASSLPTGDNEQFF. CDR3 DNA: TGTGCCAGCAGCCTACCGACAGGGGATAATGAGCAGTTCTTC.

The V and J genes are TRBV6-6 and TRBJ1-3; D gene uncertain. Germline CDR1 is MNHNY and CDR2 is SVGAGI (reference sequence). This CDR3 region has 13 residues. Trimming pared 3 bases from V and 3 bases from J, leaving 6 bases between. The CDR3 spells CASSYTGGNTIYF. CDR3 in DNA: TGTGCCAGCAGTTATACCGGTGGAAACACCATATATTTT.

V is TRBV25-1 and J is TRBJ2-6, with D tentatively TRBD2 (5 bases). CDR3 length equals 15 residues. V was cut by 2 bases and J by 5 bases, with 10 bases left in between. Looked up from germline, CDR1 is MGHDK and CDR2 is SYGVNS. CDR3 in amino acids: CASSEPTGRANVLTF. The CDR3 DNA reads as TGTGCCAGCAGTGAACCCACCGGGAGGGCCAACGTCCTGACTTTC.

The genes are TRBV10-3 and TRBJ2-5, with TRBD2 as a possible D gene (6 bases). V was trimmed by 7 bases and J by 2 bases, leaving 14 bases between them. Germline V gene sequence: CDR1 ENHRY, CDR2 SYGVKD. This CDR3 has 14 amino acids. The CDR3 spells CAINSAGLQETQYF. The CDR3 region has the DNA TGTGCCATCAACTCAGCGGGCTTACAAGAGACCCAGTACTTC.

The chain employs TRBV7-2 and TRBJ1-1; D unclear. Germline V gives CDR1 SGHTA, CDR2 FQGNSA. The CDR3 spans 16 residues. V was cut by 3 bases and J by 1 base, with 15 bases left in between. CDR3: CASSLRAAARNTEAFF. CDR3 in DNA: TGTGCCAGCAGCTTGAGGGCCGCAGCACGGAACACTGAAGCTTTCTTT.

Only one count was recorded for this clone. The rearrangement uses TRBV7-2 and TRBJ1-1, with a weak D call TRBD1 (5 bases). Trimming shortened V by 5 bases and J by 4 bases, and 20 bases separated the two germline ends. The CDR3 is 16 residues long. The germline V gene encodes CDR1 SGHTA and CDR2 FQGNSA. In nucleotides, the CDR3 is TGTGCCAGCAGCCCCGCGACGGGGGAATGGAGCACTGAAGCTTTCTTT. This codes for CASSPATGEWSTEAFF.

CDR3 DNA sequence: TGTGCCAGCAGCACCGGGACAGGGGGCTCCGAGCAGTACTTC. Amino acids: CASSTGTGGSEQYF. The genes are TRBV2 and TRBJ2-7, with 12 bases matching TRBD1. The CDR3 sequence is 14 residues long. Trimming removed 6 bases from V and 6 bases from J; junction bases left unmatched: 6. In germline, CDR1 is SNHLY, CDR2 FYNNEI.

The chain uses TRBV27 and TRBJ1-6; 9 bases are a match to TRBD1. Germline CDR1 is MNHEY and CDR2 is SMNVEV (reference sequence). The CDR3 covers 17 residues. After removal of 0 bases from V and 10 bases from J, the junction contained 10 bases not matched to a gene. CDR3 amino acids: CASSLSSPDRGFSPLHF. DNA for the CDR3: TGTGCCAGCAGTTTATCCAGCCCAGACAGGGGGTTCTCACCCCTCCACTTT.

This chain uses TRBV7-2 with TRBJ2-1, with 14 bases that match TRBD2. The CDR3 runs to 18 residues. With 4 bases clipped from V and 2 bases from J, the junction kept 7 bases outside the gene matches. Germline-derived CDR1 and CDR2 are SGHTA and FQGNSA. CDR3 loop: CASSSGLAGEDPYNEQFF. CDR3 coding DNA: TGTGCCAGCAGCTCGGGACTAGCGGGAGAAGACCCCTACAATGAGCAGTTCTTC.

CDR3 sequence: CASSSPGQGNGYTF. CDR3 nucleotide sequence: TGTGCCAGCAGCTCCCCGGGACAGGGAAATGGCTACACCTTC. The V gene is TRBV7-2, the J gene TRBJ1-2, with 9 bases lining up with TRBD1. The germline CDR1 and CDR2 sequences are SGHTA and FQGNSA. The trim removed 4 bases at V and 6 bases at J, leaving 6 bases unmatched. CDR3 size: 14 residues.

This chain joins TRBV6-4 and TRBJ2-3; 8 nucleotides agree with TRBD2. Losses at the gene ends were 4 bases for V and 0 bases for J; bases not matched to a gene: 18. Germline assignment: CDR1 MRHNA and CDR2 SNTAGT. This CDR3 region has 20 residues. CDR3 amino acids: CASSASPAAGGPHSTDTQYF. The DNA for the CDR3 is TGTGCCAGCAGTGCCTCACCGGCGGCGGGGGGACCCCATAGCACAGATACGCAGTATTTT.

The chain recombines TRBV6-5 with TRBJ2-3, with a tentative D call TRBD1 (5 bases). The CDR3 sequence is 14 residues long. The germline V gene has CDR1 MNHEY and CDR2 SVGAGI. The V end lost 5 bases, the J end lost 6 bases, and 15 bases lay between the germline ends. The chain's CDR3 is CASSRTGPGDTQYF. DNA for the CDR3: TGTGCCAGCAGTCGGACGGGCCCAGGGGATACGCAGTATTTT.

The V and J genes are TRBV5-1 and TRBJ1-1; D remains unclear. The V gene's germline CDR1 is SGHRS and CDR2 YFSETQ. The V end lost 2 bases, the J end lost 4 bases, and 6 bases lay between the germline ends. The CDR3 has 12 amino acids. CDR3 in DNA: TGCGCCAGCAGCTTTACGGGCACTGAAGCTTTCTTT. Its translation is CASSFTGTEAFF.

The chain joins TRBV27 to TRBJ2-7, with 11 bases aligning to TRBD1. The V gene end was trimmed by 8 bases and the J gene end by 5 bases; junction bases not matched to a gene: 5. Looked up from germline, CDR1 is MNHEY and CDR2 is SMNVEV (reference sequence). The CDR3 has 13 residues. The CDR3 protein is CASGRDRGDEQYF. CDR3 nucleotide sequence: TGTGCCAGCGGCCGGGACAGGGGGGACGAGCAGTACTTC.

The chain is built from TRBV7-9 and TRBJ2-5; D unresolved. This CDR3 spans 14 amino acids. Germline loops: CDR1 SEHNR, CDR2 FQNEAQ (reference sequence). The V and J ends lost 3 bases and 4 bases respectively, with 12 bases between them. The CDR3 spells CASSFGGYAETQYF. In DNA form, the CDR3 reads TGTGCCAGCAGCTTTGGCGGCTACGCAGAGACCCAGTACTTC.

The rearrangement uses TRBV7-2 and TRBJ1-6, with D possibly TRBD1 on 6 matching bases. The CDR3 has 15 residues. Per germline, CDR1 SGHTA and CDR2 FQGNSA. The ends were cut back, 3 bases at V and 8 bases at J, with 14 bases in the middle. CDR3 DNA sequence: TGTGCCAGCAGCTTTACAGGGACGCCCTATTCACCCCTCCACTTT. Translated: CASSFTGTPYSPLHF. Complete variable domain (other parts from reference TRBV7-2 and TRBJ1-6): GAGVSQSPSNKVTEKGKDVELRCDPISGHTALYWYRQSLGQGLEFLIYFQGNSAPDKSGLPSDRFSAERTGGSVSTLTIQRTQQEDSAVYLCASSFTGTPYSPLHFGNGTRLTVT.

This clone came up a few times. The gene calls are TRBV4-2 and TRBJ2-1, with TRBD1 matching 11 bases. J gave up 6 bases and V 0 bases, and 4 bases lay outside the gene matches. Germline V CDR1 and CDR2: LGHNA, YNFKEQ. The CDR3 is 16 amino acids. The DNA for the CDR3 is TGTGCCAGCAGCCAAGATCTCGGGACAGGGGGCAATGAGCAGTTCTTC. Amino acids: CASSQDLGTGGNEQFF.